These T cell receptor beta chains were read from a single sample in a study of memory CD4+ T cells and cytomegalovirus serostatus. Clones were read by immunoSEQ multiplex PCR, and TCRdb kept only the in-frame ones, dropping some. The sample contains tens of thousands of clones, 82% of which appear only once. Material for sequencing was memory CD4+ T cells from blood. Receptors originate from an adult in good health and CMV-seronegative. Some clones in this sample may be carry-over from other donors' samples. The CDR3 runs from the conserved cysteine through the conserved F or W. Each record gives: D gene, clone size, J gene, V gene, CDR3 DNA, CDR3 protein. D genes are given only for firm matches. Only part of the rows carry a size: once, few, many, or a class if the clone is expanded.

-,-,TRBJ1-2,TRBV7-9,TGTGCCAGCAGCCTGACAGCTGACTATGGCTACACCTTC,CASSLTADYGYTF
TRBD1,-,TRBJ1-5,TRBV15,TGTGCCACCAGCAGGGGACAGGGGGCGAATCAGCCCCAGCATTTT,CATSRGQGANQPQHF
-,-,TRBJ2-3,TRBV7-3,TGTGCCAGCAGCTTAACGCCCGGGGTGGGGACAGATACGCAGTATTTT,CASSLTPGVGTDTQYF
-,-,TRBJ2-7,TRBV5-1,TGCGCCAGCAGCGGCGGACTCTACGAGCAGTACTTC,CASSGGLYEQYF
-,-,TRBJ1-1,TRBV11-2,TGTGCCAGCAGCTTAGGCGGGAATACTGAAGCTTTCTTT,CASSLGGNTEAFF
-,-,TRBJ2-7,TRBV4-3,TGCGCCAGCAGCCAAGATTTTACTAGCTACGAGCAGTACTTC,CASSQDFTSYEQYF
-,-,TRBJ1-1,TRBV18,TGTGCCAGCTCAACTCAGGGCCGCAACACTGAAGCTTTCTTT,CASSTQGRNTEAFF
-,few,TRBJ1-1,TRBV10-1,TGCGCCAGCTCAAGAAACATGAACACTGAAGCTTTCTTT,CASSRNMNTEAFF
-,few,TRBJ1-2,TRBV7-9,TGTGCCAGCAGCTTTGGTCAGGAGGGTGGCTACACCTTC,CASSFGQEGGYTF
-,-,TRBJ2-7,TRBV9,TGTGCCAGCAGCGTAGGTACAGGATGGTCCTACGAGCAGTACTTC,CASSVGTGWSYEQYF
TRBD2,-,TRBJ2-1,TRBV7-2,TGTGCCAGCAGCCTTCTCCGACTAGCGTTGCAGGGTGAGCAGTTCTTC,CASSLLRLALQGEQFF
-,-,TRBJ2-1,TRBV28,TGTGCCAGCAGTTTATCAGGGGAATTCTACAATGAGCAGTTCTTC,CASSLSGEFYNEQFF
TRBD2,-,TRBJ2-3,TRBV7-9,TGTGCCAGCAGCTTAGGATCGGCAAGCGGGAGGGCGGATACGCAGTATTTT,CASSLGSASGRADTQYF
-,-,TRBJ2-1,TRBV5-1,TGCGCCAGCAGCTTGGAAGTTGCCCGCTCCTACAATGAGCAGTTCTTC,CASSLEVARSYNEQFF
-,-,TRBJ1-2,TRBV4-2,TGTGCCAGCAGCCCCTTAGGGGCACCGAAGGGCGGCTACACCTTC,CASSPLGAPKGGYTF
TRBD2,-,TRBJ2-5,TRBV7-6,TGTGCCAGCAGCTCCGGGGGGGAGAAGACCCAGTACTTC,CASSSGGEKTQYF
-,-,TRBJ2-2,TRBV29-1,TGCAGCGTGGGGGGACTGTCCGGGGAGCTGTTTTTT,CSVGGLSGELFF
-,-,TRBJ1-4,TRBV7-8,TGTGCCAGCAGCACAACTTGGGGGACTAGGGGCGGAACTAATGAAAAACTGTTTTTT,CASSTTWGTRGGTNEKLFF
-,-,TRBJ1-1,TRBV5-1,TGCGCCAGCAGAGATGCCACTGAAGCTTTCTTT,CASRDATEAFF
-,-,TRBJ1-2,TRBV5-6,TGTGCCAGCAGCCCATTATGGGGTGTTCACTATGGCTACACCTTC,CASSPLWGVHYGYTF
-,-,TRBJ2-1,TRBV5-1,TGCGCCACCGGTCCAACCCGAGCGGGTGCCCCGAGTGAGCAGTTCTTC,CATGPTRAGAPSEQFF
TRBD1,-,TRBJ2-7,TRBV27,TGTGCCAGCAGAGATCCGGGACAGGGTTACGAGCAGTACTTC,CASRDPGQGYEQYF
-,-,TRBJ2-7,TRBV5-4,TGTGCCAGCAGCCGCCAGGGGGGAGCCTACGAGCAGTACTTC,CASSRQGGAYEQYF
-,-,TRBJ2-5,TRBV5-1,TGCGCCAGCAGCCCGCGGGACCTCCGGGACCAAGAGACCCAGTACTTC,CASSPRDLRDQETQYF
-,-,TRBJ1-1,TRBV6-5,TGTGCCAGCAGGCGATTCGACAACACTGAAGCTTTCTTT,CASRRFDNTEAFF
TRBD1,few,TRBJ2-7,TRBV10-3,TGTGCCACCAGATCGGGGTGGACCACAGGGGTGCACGAGCAGTACTTC,CATRSGWTTGVHEQYF
TRBD1,-,TRBJ2-2,TRBV2,TGTGCCGGAAGGGACAGGGGCTATGCCGGGGAGCTGTTTTTT,CAGRDRGYAGELFF